These 2 T cell receptor beta chains were all obtained from the same sample, sequenced in a study of response to subunit inactivated influenza vaccine. TCRdb re-analysed the RT-PCR reads in MiXCR, keeping a single row per CDR3 protein. The sample consists of 700,000 to 900,000 distinct CDR3 sequences, approximately 22% of them appearing once. The source material was PBMCs from blood, sampled 4 to 6 days after vaccination. Every receptor here comes from a man between 45 and 60 years old who received an inactivated influenza vaccine.

The chain is built from TRBV6-2 or TRBV6-3 and TRBJ1-5; no firm D call. There are 12 residues in the CDR3. The germline V gene encodes CDR1 MNHEY and CDR2 SVGEGT. V gave up 7 bases and J gave up 9 bases, with 13 bases separating them. CDR3 in DNA: TGTGCCAGCACCTCGGACCGATGGCCCCAGCATTTT. This gives the protein CASTSDRWPQHF.

This clonotype was seen a few times. The V gene is TRBV6-1, the J gene TRBJ2-6; D is possibly TRBD1 (6 bases). Per germline, CDR1 MNHNS and CDR2 SASEGT. The ends were cut back, 10 bases at V and 3 bases at J, with 16 bases in the middle. CDR3 size: 15 residues. In DNA, the CDR3 is TGTGCCACCAAGACAGGCCCCAATGGGGCCAACGTCCTGACTTTC. It specifies CATKTGPNGANVLTF.